The T cell receptor (beta chain) described here comes from a study of human T cells and chemical hapten exposure. General study points: Expanded TCRs formed significantly more large CDR3 similarity clusters than controls.

Described time point: pre-sensitization, week 0. Treatment reported: therapeutic diphenylcyclopropenone sensitization with weekly scalp DPC. MiXCR, applied by TCRdb to the RACE reads, yields one record per CDR3 protein. The data hold 300,000 to 450,000 distinct CDR3 sequences, with roughly 5.3% observed a single time. As for this clonotype: The antigen is unknown.

V was pared by 5 bases and J by 0 bases, with 17 bases between. Germline assignment: CDR1 MNHEY and CDR2 SVGEGT. The CDR3 is made up of 17 amino acids. The receptor was derived from a woman between 50 and 59 years old with alopecia areata. Some clones in this sample may be carry-over from other donors' samples. The sequences come from whole blood, collected in connection with sensitization to the hapten diphenylcyclopropenone (DPC). This chain joins TRBV6-2 or TRBV6-3 and TRBJ1-5; D gene unclear. CDR3 DNA: TGTGCCAGCAGTCTACCCGGACTGCTCTATAGCAATCAGCCCCAGCATTTT. Its translation: CASSLPGLLYSNQPQHF.